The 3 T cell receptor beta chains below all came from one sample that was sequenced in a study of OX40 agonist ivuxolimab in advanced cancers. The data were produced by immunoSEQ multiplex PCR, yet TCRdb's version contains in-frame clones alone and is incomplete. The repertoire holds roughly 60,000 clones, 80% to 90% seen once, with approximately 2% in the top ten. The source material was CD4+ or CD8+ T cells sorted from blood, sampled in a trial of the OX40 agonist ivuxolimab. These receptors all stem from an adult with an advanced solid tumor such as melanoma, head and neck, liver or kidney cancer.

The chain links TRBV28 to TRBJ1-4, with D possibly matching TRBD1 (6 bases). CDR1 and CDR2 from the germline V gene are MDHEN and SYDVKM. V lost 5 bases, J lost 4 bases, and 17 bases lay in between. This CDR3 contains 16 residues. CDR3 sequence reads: CASSGGLHSSNEKLFF. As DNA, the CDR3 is TGTGCCAGCAGTGGGGGGCTCCACTCGAGTAATGAAAAACTGTTTTTT. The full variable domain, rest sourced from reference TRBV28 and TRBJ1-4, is DVKVTQSSRYLVKRTGEKVFLECVQDMDHENMFWYRQDPGLGLRLIYFSYDVKMKEKGDIPEGYSVSREKKERFSLILESASTNQTSMYLCASSGGLHSSNEKLFFGSGTQLSVL.

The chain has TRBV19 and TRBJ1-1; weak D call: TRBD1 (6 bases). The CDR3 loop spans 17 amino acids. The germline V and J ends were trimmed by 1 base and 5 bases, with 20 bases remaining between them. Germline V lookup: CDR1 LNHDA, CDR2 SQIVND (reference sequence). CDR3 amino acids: CASSIGRRGAQGTEAFF. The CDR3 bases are TGTGCCAGTAGTATAGGCCGTCGGGGGGCTCAGGGGACTGAAGCTTTCTTT.

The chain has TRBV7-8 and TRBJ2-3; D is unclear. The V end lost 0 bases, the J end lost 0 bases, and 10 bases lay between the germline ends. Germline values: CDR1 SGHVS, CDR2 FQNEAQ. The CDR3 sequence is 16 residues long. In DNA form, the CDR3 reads TGTGCCAGCAGCTTAGCGTCTAGAGCAAGCACAGATACGCAGTATTTT. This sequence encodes CASSLASRASTDTQYF.